The clone carrying this T cell receptor (beta chain) has just one count. The antigen remains undetermined. Every subset had its genomic DNA shared out evenly among several immunoSEQ plates. On sorted subsets, replicate PCRs used about 180 ng DNA, or around 30,000 T cell genomes. Clones were sequenced by immunoSEQ multiplex PCR, and TCRdb holds only the in-frame ones, with some missing. Of 2 million to 2.5 million clones in the sample, roughly 90% are singletons; the top ten hold 0.3% to 0.4%. The sample originates from a study of shared clonotypes between healthy human individuals. Study findings and constraints: Sharing across four donors was highest in naive CD4 (approximately 5%) and lowest in memory CD8 (0.4%).

V shed 5 bases and J shed 4 bases, with 20 bases lying between them. CDR1 is GTSNPN and CDR2 is SVGIG in the germline V gene (reference sequence). The CDR3 contains 16 residues. This sequence joins TRBV30 and TRBJ2-2, with D perhaps matching TRBD2 (7 bases). The clonotype was recovered from a man younger than 30 in good health. Some clones in this sample may be carry-over from other donors' samples. Sequenced sample: naive CD4+ T cells from PBMCs. The sample's subset: CD45RA+ positively selected. CDR3 nucleotide sequence: TGTGCCTGGCGATTTGCGGCGGGGGCGCTCACCGGGGAGCTGTTTTTT. The encoded protein is CAWRFAAGALTGELFF. The full variable domain, its missing parts supplied by reference TRBV30 and TRBJ2-2, is SQTIHQWPATLVQPVGSPLSLECTVEGTSNPNLYWYRQAAGRGLQLLFYSVGIGQISSEVPQNLSASRPQDRQFILSSKKLLLSDSGFYLCAWRFAAGALTGELFFGEGSRLTVL.